This T cell receptor (beta chain) was documented in a study of T cells expressing NK-cell markers (dated by TCRdb to 2018 to 2021). About the study as a whole: In sorted CD3+CD56+NKG2C+, CD3+CD56+NKG2C- and CD3+CD56-NKG2C+ T-cell subsets from several donors, TCR beta-chain repertoires were profiled. Seven of the eight sequenced donors were HCMV-seropositive and one was HCMV-seronegative. Libraries were sequenced as 2 x 150 bp reads on Illumina HiSeq 2000/2500, MiSeq or NextSeq. Randomly selected healthy volunteers, three men and five women, were used as the eight sequenced donors.

Results the study describes overall, beyond this receptor: Whether the expanded NKG2C-expressing T cell clones were specific for HCMV antigens remained unclear. In several donors, the dominant CD3+CD56+NKG2C+ clonotypes ranked among the top 10 CD8+ clonotypes, making up about 1.0-7.5% of CD8+ T cells. Those dominant clonotypes were again the most abundant among CD3+CD56-NKG2C+ cells in several donors, at about 28.3-60.1%.

The germline V gene supplies CDR1 LGHNA and CDR2 YSLEER. Taken from cysteine to phenylalanine, the CDR3 has 15 residues. DNA was not recorded. A remark on this clonotype: No cognate antigen has been identified for it.

A commercial ELISA kit detecting HCMV-specific IgG in serum was used to determine HCMV serostatus. Peripheral blood mononuclear cells were isolated from blood by Ficoll density gradient centrifugation. The instrument given in TCRdb is Illumina HiSeq 2000. TCR beta cDNA libraries were prepared using 5'RACE template switching, which introduced a universal primer site and unique molecular identifiers. Priming for cDNA synthesis came from the TCR beta constant segment, and two successive PCR amplification steps followed. In the source study's methods: MIGEC was used to demultiplex reads and group reads by UMI, and MiTCR was used to assemble and quantify clonotypes. To exclude erroneous sequences, only TCR cDNA sequences supported by at least two reads were retained. Downstream repertoire analysis used the tcR package, and clonotypes were matched across fractions by CDR3 nucleotide sequence plus V segment. VDJmatch was used to annotate antigen specificity against VDJdb, with one amino acid substitution in CDR3 permitted. TCRdb reprocessed the public reads and reports one entry per CDR3 protein sequence, without DNA. These V and J calls derive from TCRdb rather than the authors' analysis. The sample has hundreds of thousands of distinct CDR3 sequences on record. In total, the top ten clones hold around 4.3% of the sample.

The source of this sequence is a woman between 18 and 75 years old in good health. The chain was built from TRBV4-3 and TRBJ1-2; without DNA, the TCRdb call of TRBD1 cannot be checked. Specimen: blood T cells: a sorted CD56 or NKG2C T cell subset, CD4+ or CD8+ T cells, or bulk PBMC T cells (not recorded which). The CDR3 region: CASSQRLHRVGGYTF.